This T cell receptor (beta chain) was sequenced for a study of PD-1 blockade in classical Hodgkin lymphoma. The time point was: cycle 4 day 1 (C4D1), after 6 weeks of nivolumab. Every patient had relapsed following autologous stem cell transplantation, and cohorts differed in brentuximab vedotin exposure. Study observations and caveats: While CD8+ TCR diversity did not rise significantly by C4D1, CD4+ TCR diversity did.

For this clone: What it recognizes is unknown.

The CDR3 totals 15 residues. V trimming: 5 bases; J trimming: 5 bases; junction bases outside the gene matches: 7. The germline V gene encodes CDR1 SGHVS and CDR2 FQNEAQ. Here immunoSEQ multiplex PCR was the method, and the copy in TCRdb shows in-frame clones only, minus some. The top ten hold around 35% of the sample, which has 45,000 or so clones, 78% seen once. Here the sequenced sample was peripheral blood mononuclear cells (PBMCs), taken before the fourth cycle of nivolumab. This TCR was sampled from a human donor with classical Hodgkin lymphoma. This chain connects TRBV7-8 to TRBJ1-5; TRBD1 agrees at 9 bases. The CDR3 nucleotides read TGTGCCAGCAGCCCACGGGACAGGGCCCATCAGCCCCAGCATTTT. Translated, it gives CASSPRDRAHQPQHF.